Given below is one TCR beta chain in context. Libraries were prepared by immunoSEQ multiplex PCR; TCRdb keeps only in-frame clonotypes and omits some of them. This sample has about 170,000 clones; around 81% occur once, and the top ten carry over 2.5%. The data were taken from a study of blood T cell repertoires in COVID-19. The sequenced sample consisted of peripheral blood. The TCR originated in a human donor with acute or convalescent COVID-19. The donor label of this sample is uncertain.

In nucleotides, the CDR3 is TGTGCCTGGAGTGCGCAGGGGAATGAAAAACTGTTTTTT. This translates into CAWSAQGNEKLFF. V and J are TRBV30 and TRBJ1-4, with a possible D match to TRBD1 (6 bases). The V gene lost 1 base and the J gene lost 5 bases, with 8 bases spanning the gap. Germline V gene sequence: CDR1 GTSNPN, CDR2 SVGIG (reference sequence). The CDR3 loop spans 13 amino acids. Together with reference TRBV30 and TRBJ1-4, the CDR3 gives the full variable domain: SQTIHQWPATLVQPVGSPLSLECTVEGTSNPNLYWYRQAAGRGLQLLFYSVGIGQISSEVPQNLSASRPQDRQFILSSKKLLLSDSGFYLCAWSAQGNEKLFFGSGTQLSVL.